This T cell receptor (beta chain) was obtained from a study of identical twins. Findings and caveats of the study: In drawing conclusions, the study used cross-sectional statistical analysis and did not follow the same donors.

Using its own MiXCR run on the 5' RACE reads, TCRdb lists one record per CDR3 protein. The sample carries roughly 770,000 distinct CDR3 sequences, about 18% recorded once. Remarks on this clonotype: As yet, its antigen is unknown.

V was trimmed by 1 base and J by 0 bases, leaving 9 bases between them. The CDR3 is 15 residues long. Germline V lookup: CDR1 SNHLY, CDR2 FYNNEI. The sample also formed part of further work on T cells expressing NK-cell markers. From that second work: The sequencing cohort of eight donors included seven HCMV-seropositive individuals and one seronegative individual. NKG2C+ dominant clonotypes from over five donors made up about 1.0-7.5% of CD8+ T cells. Several donors likewise had their CD3+CD56-NKG2C+ fraction led by these clonotypes.

The specimen was PBMCs. This rearrangement joins TRBV2 to TRBJ1-2; D unclear. This TCR was recovered from a young woman in good health. The CDR3 DNA reads as TGTGCCAGCAGTGAAGTAACAGTCACTAACTATGGCTACACCTTC. This encodes CASSEVTVTNYGYTF.